This T cell receptor beta chain was documented in a study of beta chain features in type 1 diabetes. Study-level findings and limits: The study found that naive, central memory and Treg TCRB repertoires appeared more similar in patients than in healthy donors.

Post-sort purity exceeded 95% for all sorted populations. A word on this clone: Its cognate antigen is unknown. Different DNA sequences within this sample yield the same CDR3.

The CDR3 loop spans 14 amino acids. The ends were cut back, 3 bases at V and 3 bases at J, with 9 bases in the middle. Germline assignment: CDR1 SGHRS and CDR2 YFSETQ. Expressed TCRB transcripts were sequenced because the isolated RNA had all been reverse transcribed beforehand. Clones were sequenced by immunoSEQ multiplex PCR, and TCRdb holds only the in-frame ones, with some missing. The table has 970,000 or so clones, roughly 17% seen once. The source of this sequence is a woman under 30 in good health. The sample was naive CD4+ T cells from blood. The V gene is TRBV5-1, the J gene TRBJ1-4, with a possible D match to TRBD1 (6 bases). The CDR3 sequence is CASSSGQPNEKLFF. CDR3 nucleotides: TGCGCCAGCAGCTCTGGACAGCCTAATGAAAAACTGTTTTTT.